The present T cell receptor (beta chain) was sequenced within a study of T-cell memory formation after mild COVID-19. At the level of the study: TCR clustering was largely donor specific.

Study-level findings and limits: There was a balanced CD4/CD8 profile in clones contracting day 15 to 85, and later expanders leaned CD4+.

With regard to this clonotype: No antigen is known for it.

One entry per CDR3 protein results from TCRdb running MiXCR on the 5' RACE reads. The data show hundreds of thousands of distinct CDR3 sequences, 24% seen once. Sequencing was done on a sample of PBMCs or a T cell subset sorted from them (not recorded which). The origin of this receptor is an adult woman who had mild COVID-19 (a few samples of this study predate the infection). Cell type and time point are not known.

The CDR3 reads CATSALGLAGGGIYNEQFF. The CDR3 DNA follows: TGTGCCACCAGTGCCCTGGGACTAGCGGGAGGAGGGATCTACAATGAGCAGTTCTTC. The gene calls are TRBV24-1 and TRBJ2-1; 15 positions agree with TRBD2. V lost 5 bases to trimming and J lost 3 bases; unmatched junction nucleotides: 10. The length of the CDR3 is 19 residues. Germline V gene lookup returns CDR1 KGHDR and CDR2 SFDVKD.